The rows below give T cell receptor beta chains drawn from one sample of a study of PD-1 blockade in classical Hodgkin lymphoma. The protocol was immunoSEQ multiplex PCR, while the TCRdb copy is restricted to in-frame clones and leaves out a portion. The table records about 93,000 clones, 78% of them present only once. Here the sequenced sample was peripheral blood mononuclear cells (PBMCs), taken before the fourth cycle of nivolumab. The receptors were sampled from a human donor with classical Hodgkin lymphoma. Each CDR3 is given with its conserved first and last residue. A D gene is named only where the DNA matches it firmly. Where a row states a size, it is once, few, many or the class of an expanded clone; other rows omit it.

J gene | D gene | V gene | clone size | CDR3 protein | CDR3 DNA
TRBJ1-5 | . | TRBV27 | few | CASSLRGDQPQHF | TGTGCCAGCAGTTTACGTGGGGATCAGCCCCAGCATTTT
TRBJ2-7 | TRBD1 | TRBV4-1 | . | CASSQAVPTGTGASYEQYF | TGCGCCAGCAGCCAAGCGGTTCCGACCGGGACAGGGGCCTCCTACGAGCAGTACTTC
TRBJ2-7 | TRBD2 | TRBV10-3 | once | CAISESASGSPYEQYF | TGTGCCATCAGTGAGTCCGCTAGCGGGAGCCCCTACGAGCAGTACTTC
TRBJ2-2 | . | TRBV10-3 | . | CAISDLSVGELFF | TGTGCCATCAGTGATCTTAGTGTCGGGGAGCTGTTTTTT
TRBJ2-2 | . | TRBV5-1 | . | CASSILNLANTGELFF | TGCGCCAGCAGCATATTAAACCTCGCGAACACCGGGGAGCTGTTTTTT
TRBJ1-5 | . | TRBV7-2 | many | CASSFGYSNQPQHF | TGTGCCAGCAGCTTTGGGTATAGCAATCAGCCCCAGCATTTT
TRBJ1-5 | . | TRBV11-2 | . | CASSSAGGGTQHF | TGTGCCAGCAGCTCCGCCGGTGGGGGAACCCAGCATTTT
TRBJ2-3 | TRBD2 | TRBV11-2 | . | CASSPGLAGGVGASDTQYF | TGTGCCAGCAGCCCGGGACTAGCGGGGGGTGTAGGTGCAAGTGATACGCAGTATTTT
TRBJ2-1 | TRBD2 | TRBV4-2 | . | CASSTSGGNYNEQFF | TGTGCCAGCAGCACTAGCGGGGGCAACTACAATGAGCAGTTCTTC
TRBJ2-5 | . | TRBV28 | . | CASRARRETQYF | TGTGCCAGCAGGGCCAGGAGGGAGACCCAGTACTTC
TRBJ2-3 | . | TRBV7-6 | . | CASSFDRSTDTQYF | TGTGCCAGCAGCTTCGACAGGTCCACAGATACGCAGTATTTT
TRBJ1-6 | . | TRBV10-3 | . | CAISVTESSYNSPLHF | TGTGCCATCAGTGTTACAGAGAGCTCCTATAATTCACCCCTCCACTTT
TRBJ2-1 | . | TRBV30 | . | CAWSRNEQFF | TGTGCCTGGAGTCGTAATGAGCAGTTCTTC
TRBJ2-3 | . | TRBV7-7 | . | CASSLGRTTDTQYF | TGTGCCAGCAGCTTGGGGCGAACCACAGATACGCAGTATTTT
TRBJ1-6 | . | TRBV5-1 | . | CASSLGVTTRSSYNSPLHF | TGCGCCAGCAGCTTGGGAGTTACCACCCGGAGCTCCTATAATTCACCCCTCCACTTT
TRBJ2-2 | . | TRBV7-6 | once | CASSLGGANTGELFF | TGTGCCAGCAGCTTAGGTGGAGCGAACACCGGGGAGCTGTTTTTT
TRBJ1-2 | . | TRBV27 | few | CASSSMIRNYGYTF | TGTGCCAGCAGCTCCATGATCCGGAACTATGGCTACACCTTC
TRBJ1-1 | . | TRBV6-4 | . | CASKEEDSMNTEAFF | TGTGCCAGCAAAGAAGAGGACAGCATGAACACTGAAGCTTTCTTT
TRBJ2-6 | . | TRBV27 | . | CASSLSDSSGANVLTF | TGTGCCAGCAGTTTATCGGACAGCTCTGGGGCCAACGTCCTGACTTTC
TRBJ2-3 | . | TRBV19 | few | CASSILAGPDTQYF | TGTGCCAGTAGTATATTAGCAGGCCCAGATACGCAGTATTTT
TRBJ1-2 | TRBD1 | TRBV25-1 | . | CASSEPPGQGRANYGYTF | TGTGCCAGCAGTGAACCCCCGGGACAGGGAAGAGCTAACTATGGCTACACCTTC
TRBJ2-3 | . | TRBV4-2 | once | CASSQGNRVSTDTQYF | TGTGCCAGCAGCCAAGGGAACAGGGTGAGCACAGATACGCAGTATTTT
TRBJ2-3 | TRBD2 | TRBV29-1 | . | CSAPGLAGADTQYF | TGCAGCGCTCCGGGACTAGCGGGAGCAGATACGCAGTATTTT
TRBJ2-1 | TRBD2 | TRBV7-8 | . | CASSLILTSGGIYNEQFF | TGTGCCAGCAGCTTAATCTTGACTAGCGGGGGGATCTACAATGAGCAGTTCTTC
TRBJ2-6 | TRBD1 | TRBV9 | . | CASSTQGAGANVLTF | TGTGCCAGCAGCACTCAGGGGGCTGGGGCCAACGTCCTGACTTTC
TRBJ2-5 | . | TRBV2 | few | CASSAGAETQYF | TGTGCCAGCTCGGCGGGGGCTGAGACCCAGTACTTC
TRBJ2-1 | . | TRBV7-9 | . | CASSFIGGITSSYNEQFF | TGTGCCAGCAGCTTTATCGGCGGGATTACCAGCTCCTACAATGAGCAGTTCTTC
TRBJ1-6 | . | TRBV7-9 | . | CASSPLDSPLHF | TGTGCCAGCAGCCCGTTAGATTCACCCCTCCACTTT
TRBJ2-7 | . | TRBV7-9 | few | CASSLSAEQYF | TGTGCCAGCAGCTTATCCGCCGAGCAGTACTTC
TRBJ2-7 | TRBD2 | TRBV9 | . | CASSVNPSGLYEQYF | TGTGCCAGCAGCGTAAATCCTAGCGGGCTTTACGAGCAGTACTTC
TRBJ2-2 | . | TRBV11-1 | . | CASSLGLNTGELFF | TGTGCCAGCAGCTTAGGGTTGAACACCGGGGAGCTGTTTTTT
TRBJ2-3 | TRBD1 | TRBV19 | . | CASSTRTGGRFTDTQYF | TGTGCCAGTAGTACGAGGACAGGGGGGAGGTTCACAGATACGCAGTATTTT
TRBJ1-6 | . | TRBV18 | . | CASSPSGDDSPLHF | TGTGCCAGCTCACCCTCGGGTGATGATTCACCCCTCCACTTT
TRBJ1-5 | . | TRBV19 | . | CASSLGLLHNQPQHF | TGTGCCAGTAGCCTCGGACTCCTACACAATCAGCCCCAGCATTTT
TRBJ1-1 | TRBD1 | TRBV5-4 | . | CASSSRDRPMNTEAFF | TGTGCCAGCAGCTCCCGGGACAGGCCCATGAACACTGAAGCTTTCTTT
TRBJ2-7 | TRBD2 | TRBV6-5 | few | CASSYLSGAYEQYF | TGTGCCAGCAGTTACCTTAGCGGGGCCTACGAGCAGTACTTC
TRBJ2-7 | TRBD1 | TRBV15 | . | CATSRENWGRGPYEQYF | TGTGCCACCAGCAGAGAAAATTGGGGTAGGGGGCCCTACGAGCAGTACTTC
TRBJ1-4 | . | TRBV6-4 | . | CASSVVWAQGEKLFF | TGTGCCAGCAGTGTGGTCTGGGCTCAAGGCGAAAAACTGTTTTTT
TRBJ2-3 | . | TRBV7-2 | . | CASSLARVGTDTQYF | TGTGCCAGCAGCTTAGCGCGGGTAGGGACAGATACGCAGTATTTT